Presented here are 11 T cell receptor beta chains from one specimen sequenced in a study of T cells in women clearing cervical HPV infection. Sequencing was performed with immunoSEQ multiplex PCR; in TCRdb, only in-frame clones are kept and a portion is missing. This sample's clone table lists under 40,000 clones. The sample was blood buffy coat. The receptor source for this set is a woman aged 18 to 75 with a cervical HPV16 infection that either progressed to CIN3+ or cleared (not recorded which).

As for this clone: With the read ending 3 residues before the CDR3 end, the germline J gene is used to fill in that end. V and J are TRBV20-1 and TRBJ2-7; a possible D gene is TRBD1 (5 bases). With 3 bases removed from V and 5 bases from J, the gap between germline ends came to 11 bases. The CDR3 covers 12 residues. CDR1 is DFQATT, CDR2 SNEGSKA, per germline (reference sequence). The DNA read from the CDR3 is TGCAGTGCTAGGCCCAGGGCGAACGAG. Translated, it gives CSARPRANE. The entire CDR3 is CSARPRANEQYF.

With respect to this clone: The DNA ends 3 residues before the CDR3 does, and the rest of the CDR3 is filled in from the germline J gene. The chain has TRBV18 and TRBJ1-1; D may be TRBD1 (5 bases). The V end was cut by 6 bases, the J end by 6 bases, with 17 bases between. The CDR3 covers 14 residues. In germline, CDR1 is KGHSH, CDR2 LQKENI. This chain's CDR3 is CASSQTGGVAEAFF. The CDR3 bases that were read are TGTGCCAGCTCCCAAACCGGGGGGGTCGCTGAA.

Of note for this clone: The sequence runs out 3 residues before the end of the CDR3; the remainder is reconstructed from the germline J gene. The V gene is TRBV6-2 or TRBV6-3, the J gene TRBJ2-5, with 7 bases lining up with TRBD2. Germline lookup yields CDR1 MNHEY and CDR2 SVGEGT. With V trimmed by 3 bases and J by 2 bases, 0 bases remained unmatched. CDR3 length equals 13 residues. CDR3 DNA (partial): TGTGCCAGCAGTTATAGCGGGCAAGAGACC. Amino acids: CASSYSGQET. The full CDR3 protein is CASSYSGQETQYF.

Concerning this clone itself: The read comes to an end 3 residues before the CDR3 does, leaving the germline J gene to fill in the end. This chain joins TRBV7-3 and TRBJ2-1; 8 bases are a match to TRBD1. Per the germline V gene, CDR1 is SGHTA and CDR2 is FQGTGA. CDR3 size: 13 residues. The ends lost 5 bases at V and 8 bases at J; junction bases unmatched: 5. Partial CDR3 DNA: TGTGCCAGCAGCCGACAGGGGAATCATGAG. Translated: CASSRQGNHE. The complete CDR3 protein is CASSRQGNHEQFF.

The sequenced part of the CDR3 DNA is TGTGCCAGCAGGGGGACTAGCGGGAGGACCGGGGAG. This gives the protein CASRGTSGRTGE. The full CDR3 protein is CASRGTSGRTGELFF. The chain joins TRBV2 to TRBJ2-2, with 15 bases matching TRBD2. With the read ending 3 residues before the CDR3 end, the germline J gene is used to fill in that end. Germline V gene lookup returns CDR1 SNHLY and CDR2 FYNNEI. The V and J ends lost 6 bases and 5 bases, in that order; junction bases with no gene match: 1. CDR3 length: 15 amino acids. The complete variable domain, with remaining parts taken from reference TRBV2 and TRBJ2-2, reads EPEVTQTPSHQVTQMGQEVILRCVPISNHLYFYWYRQILGQKVEFLVSFYNNEISEKSEIFDDQFSVERPDGSNFTLKIRSTKLEDSAMYFCASRGTSGRTGELFFGEGSRLTVL.

In the case of this clone: The read gets to within 3 residues of the CDR3 end, and the germline J gene fills in the rest. This sequence joins TRBV19 and TRBJ2-4, with a tentative D call TRBD1 (6 bases). Germline V gene lookup returns CDR1 LNHDA and CDR2 SQIVND (reference sequence). This CDR3 spans 13 amino acids. The CDR3 sequence is CASKIQGSYGQYF. Partial CDR3 DNA: TGTGCCAGTAAAATACAGGGTTCGTATGGT.

Remarks on this clone: The observed sequence ends 3 residues before the CDR3 terminus, with the missing tail filled in from the germline J gene. The V gene is TRBV19, the J gene TRBJ2-1, with D possibly being TRBD2 (5 bases). The ends were cut back, 2 bases at V and 3 bases at J, with 8 bases in the middle. CDR3 length: 14 amino acids. Germline V gene lookup returns CDR1 LNHDA and CDR2 SQIVND (reference sequence). CDR3 DNA, as far as it was read: TGTGCCAGTAGTATACGGGGTTACTACAATGAG. Residues: CASSIRGYYNE. The entire CDR3 reads CASSIRGYYNEQFF.

Notes on this clone: Read coverage stops 3 residues before the CDR3 terminus; the germline J gene supplies the remainder. The J gene is TRBJ1-2, the V gene TRBV10-3; 11 positions agree with TRBD1. V gave up 6 bases and J gave up 4 bases; unmatched junction bases: 7. This CDR3 spans 15 amino acids. The germline V gene has CDR1 ENHRY and CDR2 SYGVKD. CDR3 protein: CAISRDRGNLYGYTF. Partial CDR3 DNA: TGTGCCATCAGCCGGGACAGGGGGAACCTCTATGGC.

Concerning this clone: The CDR3 goes on 3 residues after the read ends, and that part is filled in from the germline J gene. The chain recombines TRBV19 with TRBJ1-1; D perhaps matches TRBD1 (6 bases). This CDR3 contains 13 residues. The V end lost 0 bases, the J end lost 6 bases, and 8 bases lay between the germline ends. In germline, CDR1 is LNHDA, CDR2 SQIVND (reference sequence). CDR3 DNA, as far as it was read: TGTGCCAGTAGTATAGAAGGGGGAGCTGAA. This encodes CASSIEGGAE. The CDR3 in its entirety is CASSIEGGAEAFF.

Concerning this clone: The read finishes 3 residues shy of the CDR3 end, and the germline J gene is used to complete it. The chain combines TRBV5-1 with TRBJ2-5, with D possibly matching TRBD1 (6 bases). CDR1 is SGHRS and CDR2 is YFSETQ in the germline V gene. The ends were cut back, 4 bases at V and 1 base at J, with 11 bases in the middle. This CDR3 spans 14 amino acids. CDR3 amino acids: CASSIQGPQETQYF. Partial CDR3 DNA: TGCGCCAGCAGCATACAGGGACCCCAAGAGACC. Using reference TRBV5-1 and TRBJ2-5 for the parts outside the CDR3, the full variable domain is KAGVTQTPRYLIKTRGQQVTLSCSPISGHRSVSWYQQTPGQGLQFLFEYFSETQRNKGNFPGRFSGRQFSNSRSEMNVSTLELGDSALYLCASSIQGPQETQYFGPGTRLLVL.

In regard to this clone: Read coverage stops 3 residues before the CDR3 terminus; the germline J gene supplies the remainder. The chain uses TRBV5-1 and TRBJ2-1; 8 bases agree with TRBD1. V trimming: 6 bases; J trimming: 7 bases; junction bases outside the gene matches: 6. Germline V gene data show CDR1 as SGHRS and CDR2 as YFSETQ. CDR3 length: 13 residues. The covered CDR3 bases are TGCGCCAGCAAGCAGGGGGCGGAGAATGAG. Amino acid sequence: CASKQGAENE. The whole CDR3 reads CASKQGAENEQFF.